This T cell receptor (beta chain) comes out of a study of blood T cell repertoires in COVID-19. Study details: COVID-19 samples, acute and convalescent, were from the United States, Italy and Spain.

The assay was immunoSEQ multiplex PCR, and TCRdb's table has in-frame clones only and misses some. This repertoire shows about 160,000 clones, around 80% found once; its top ten account for 22%. The source is a woman older than 75 with acute or convalescent COVID-19. Material for sequencing was peripheral blood.

This CDR3 reads CASSRTAGAPYNEQFF. The CDR3 DNA sequence: TGTGCCAGCAGCCGCACGGCGGGGGCCCCCTACAATGAGCAGTTCTTC. V usage is TRBV11-2 and J usage is TRBJ2-1; TRBD2 is a possible D gene (7 bases). There are 16 residues in the CDR3. Trimming shortened V by 5 bases and J by 2 bases, and 16 bases separated the two germline ends. In germline, CDR1 is SGHAT, CDR2 FQNNGV.